This TCR beta chain derives from a study of regulatory T cells in long-lasting Graves disease. Building the TCR beta libraries relied on iRepertoire HTBI primers, and CDR3 regions underwent Arm-PCR. MiXCR, run by TCRdb on the multiplex PCR reads, gives a single entry per CDR3 protein. The sample consists of about half a million distinct CDR3 sequences, about 11% of them appearing once. This clonotype was recorded at least ten times. Trimming took off 1 base at V and 7 bases at J, with 5 bases between the two ends. Per germline, CDR1 SGHTA and CDR2 FQGNSA. The CDR3 extends over 12 amino acids. The sample's time point: newly diagnosed GD, antithyroid drugs for less than 3 months. Preparation of the TCR library used RNA extracted from PBMCs. The patients included were those that came from an endocrinology department in Xi'an, China. This sample also appeared in a second study, on T cells in Graves' hyperthyroidism and ophthalmopathy.

Sample: peripheral blood mononuclear cells (PBMCs), taken at new diagnosis, from a patient treated with antithyroid drugs. The chain combines TRBV7-2 with TRBJ1-3; D is uncertain. The sequence derives from a woman aged 25 to 39 with Graves disease. The CDR3 protein is CASSLGLNTIYF. Written as DNA, the CDR3 is TGTGCCAGCAGCTTAGGCTTGAACACCATATATTTT.